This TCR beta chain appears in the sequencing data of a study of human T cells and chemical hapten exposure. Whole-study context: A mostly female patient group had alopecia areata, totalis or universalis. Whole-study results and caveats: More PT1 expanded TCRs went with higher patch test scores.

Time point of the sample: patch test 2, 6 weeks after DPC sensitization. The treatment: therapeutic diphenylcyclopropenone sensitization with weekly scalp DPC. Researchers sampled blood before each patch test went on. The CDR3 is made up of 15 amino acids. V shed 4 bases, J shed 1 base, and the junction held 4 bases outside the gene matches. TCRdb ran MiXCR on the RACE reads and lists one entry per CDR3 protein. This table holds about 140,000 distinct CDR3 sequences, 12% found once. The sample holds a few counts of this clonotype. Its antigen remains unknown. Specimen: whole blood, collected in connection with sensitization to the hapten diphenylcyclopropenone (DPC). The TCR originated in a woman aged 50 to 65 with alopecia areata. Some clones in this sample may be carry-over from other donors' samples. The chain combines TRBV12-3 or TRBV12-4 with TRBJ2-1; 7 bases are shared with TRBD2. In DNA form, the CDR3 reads TGTGCCAGCAGTTCCTCGGGAGGATCCTACAATGAGCAGTTCTTC. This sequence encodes CASSSSGGSYNEQFF.